This T cell receptor (beta chain) was recorded in a study of a mutant IDH1 vaccine in newly diagnosed glioma. Study background: Patients, over weeks 1, 3, 5, 7, 11, 15, 19 and 23, received a total of eight vaccinations.

This clone was detected only once. Antigen: not known. Sequencing was performed with immunoSEQ multiplex PCR; in TCRdb, only in-frame clones are kept and a portion is missing. The sample consists of 38,000 or so clones, roughly 76% of them appearing once. As for time point: week 23, last vaccination. The vaccine gave 300 ug of a 20-mer mutant IDH1 peptide subcutaneously per dose. CDR1 is LGHNA, CDR2 YSLEER, per germline. This CDR3 contains 13 residues. Trimming left V 0 bases short and J 3 bases short, with 3 bases between. The TCR sequence derives from a man in his forties or fifties with glioma. This chain connects TRBV4-3 to TRBJ2-1; unclear D gene. This material consisted of PBMCs, taken from a glioma patient whose treatment included an IDH1 peptide vaccine. The CDR3 sequence is CASSQEYYNEQFF. DNA of the CDR3: TGCGCCAGCAGCCAAGAGTACTACAATGAGCAGTTCTTC.